This T cell receptor beta chain emerged from a study of OX40 agonist ivuxolimab in advanced cancers. About the research overall: Ivuxolimab, an agonist antibody against OX40 (CD134), was given to patients. Enrolled patients in dose escalation had cancers that were hepatocellular carcinoma, melanoma, renal cell or head and neck cancer. Whole-study findings and limits: At 0.1 to 3.0 mg/kg and by week 6, CD4+ and CD8+ T cells in the blood had expanded clonally. Still undetermined is the antigen specificity of the expanded peripheral T cells.

Germline CDR1 is SQVTM and CDR2 is ANQGSEA. CDR3 length equals 14 residues. V lost 5 bases, J lost 5 bases, and 17 bases lay in between. Method: immunoSEQ multiplex PCR; TCRdb's copy keeps in-frame clones and lacks some. The sample records tens of thousands of clones, more than 70% being singletons. With respect to this clone: No antigen is known for it.

The origin of this receptor is an adult with an advanced solid tumor such as melanoma, head and neck, liver or kidney cancer. This sample comprised CD4+ or CD8+ T cells sorted from blood, obtained in a trial of the OX40 agonist ivuxolimab. This chain links TRBV29-1 with TRBJ2-3, with TRBD2 as a possible D gene (5 bases). The CDR3 is CSVCEGLRGDTQYF. The CDR3 nucleotides are TGCAGCGTTTGTGAGGGATTGCGTGGAGATACGCAGTATTTT.